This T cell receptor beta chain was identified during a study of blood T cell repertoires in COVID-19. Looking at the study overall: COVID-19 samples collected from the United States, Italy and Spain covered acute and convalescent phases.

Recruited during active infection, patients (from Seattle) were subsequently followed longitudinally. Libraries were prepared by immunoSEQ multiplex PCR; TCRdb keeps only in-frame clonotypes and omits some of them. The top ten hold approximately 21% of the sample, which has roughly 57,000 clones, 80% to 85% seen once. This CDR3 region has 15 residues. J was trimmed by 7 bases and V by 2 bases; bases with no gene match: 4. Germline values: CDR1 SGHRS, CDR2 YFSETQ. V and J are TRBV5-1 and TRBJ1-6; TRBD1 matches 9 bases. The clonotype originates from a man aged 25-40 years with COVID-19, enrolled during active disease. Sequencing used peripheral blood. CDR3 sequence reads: CASSLGTGYNSPLHF. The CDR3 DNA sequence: TGCGCCAGCAGCTTAGGGACAGGGTACAATTCACCCCTCCACTTT. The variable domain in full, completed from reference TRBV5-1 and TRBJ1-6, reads KAGVTQTPRYLIKTRGQQVTLSCSPISGHRSVSWYQQTPGQGLQFLFEYFSETQRNKGNFPGRFSGRQFSNSRSEMNVSTLELGDSALYLCASSLGTGYNSPLHFGNGTRLTVT.